This T cell receptor (beta chain) was profiled in a study of shared clonotypes between healthy human individuals. Study-wide findings and caveats: Few donors limited the genetic and exposure-history diversity represented.

At deep level, the assay was performed. Clones were read by immunoSEQ multiplex PCR, and TCRdb kept only the in-frame ones, dropping some. The sample lists about 980,000 clones, around three quarters seen once, with about 1.5% in the top ten. A note on this clone: Its antigen is still unknown.

This CDR3 has 13 amino acids. CDR1 and CDR2 from the germline V gene are KGHSH and LQKENI. Trimming removed 6 bases at V and 0 bases at J, with 8 bases between. CD4+ cell separation produced CD45RA+ naive and CD45RA-negative memory subsets. V and J are TRBV18 and TRBJ1-1, with D hard to call. The sample consisted of memory CD4+ T cells sorted from blood. Subset defined: CD45RA-negative fraction. The receptor was derived from a man younger than 30 in good health. The CDR3 spells CASSLLMNTEAFF. The CDR3 DNA sequence: TGTGCCAGCTCCTTACTTATGAACACTGAAGCTTTCTTT.